The 6 T cell receptor beta chains in this list originate from one sample, sequenced in a study of blood T cell repertoires in COVID-19. The protocol was immunoSEQ multiplex PCR, while the TCRdb copy is restricted to in-frame clones and leaves out a portion. This sample carries tens of thousands of clones, 85% to 90% of them seen once, and the ten largest clones take 3.8%. Sample: peripheral blood. The receptors were gathered from a man between 60 and 75 years old with acute or convalescent COVID-19.

The V gene is TRBV28, the J gene TRBJ2-5; D remains unclear. The V gene's germline CDR1 is MDHEN and CDR2 SYDVKM. The CDR3 spans 13 residues. Trimming took 3 bases from V and 5 from J, leaving 10 bases between them. The CDR3 nucleotides are TGTGCCAGCAGTTTCTTCCCCGGGGAGACCCAGTACTTC. Translated, it gives CASSFFPGETQYF.

The V and J genes are TRBV6-5 and TRBJ1-2, with unresolved D. The V end was cut by 6 bases, the J end by 5 bases, with 16 bases between. Looked up from germline, CDR1 is MNHEY and CDR2 is SVGAGI. The CDR3 runs to 14 residues. CDR3 sequence: CASSSVGGPYGYTF. The CDR3 DNA reads TGTGCCAGCAGCTCAGTAGGTGGGCCATATGGCTACACCTTC.

The chain uses TRBV5-6 and TRBJ1-2, with 7 bases aligning to TRBD1. The V and J ends lost 2 bases and 5 bases, in that order; junction bases with no gene match: 12. The CDR3 is made up of 16 amino acids. Germline loops: CDR1 SGHDT, CDR2 YYEEEE. CDR3 nucleotide sequence: TGTGCCAGCAGCTTTCAGGGGGGATATCTGCAATATGGCTACACCTTC. This translates into CASSFQGGYLQYGYTF.

This clone has only a few counts. The chain has TRBV9 and TRBJ2-2; 8 positions match TRBD2. The CDR3 totals 17 residues. Germline CDR1 and CDR2: SGDLS and YYNGEE. Trimming at V came to 1 base and at J to 2 bases, leaving 7 bases not matched to a gene. The CDR3 coding sequence is TGTGCCAGCAGCGTACCCCCTAGCGGGCCTAACACCGGGGAGCTGTTTTTT. Protein product: CASSVPPSGPNTGELFF.

The chain combines TRBV5-4 with TRBJ2-3; D unclear. Trimming removed 0 bases at V and 1 base at J, with 6 bases between. CDR1 SGHNT and CDR2 YYREEE come from the germline V gene (reference sequence). The CDR3 is 14 amino acids. CDR3 residues: CASSLASGTDTQYF. The CDR3, as DNA: TGTGCCAGCAGCTTGGCCTCGGGCACAGATACGCAGTATTTT.

This chain links TRBV14 with TRBJ1-1; D might be TRBD1 (5 bases). CDR3 size: 13 residues. Trimming left V 1 base short and J 6 bases short, with 9 bases between. Germline values: CDR1 SGHDN, CDR2 FVKESK. The CDR3 coding sequence is TGTGCCAGCAGCCAAGCCAGGGTCGCTGAAGCTTTCTTT. As protein: CASSQARVAEAFF.